The clone carrying this T cell receptor beta chain was seen at least ten times. Antigen specificity is unknown. The CDR3 is made up of 14 amino acids. Germline V CDR1 and CDR2: SGHRS, YFSETQ. V lost 6 bases and J 4 bases, leaving 14 bases between the germline ends. The source of the sample is a study of identical twins. Study-level results: Alpha sequences that were out-of-frame and twin-shared showed an excess of low generation probability. The degree of excess twin sharing was weaker in beta out-of-frame sequences.

cDNA molecules carried unique molecular identifiers, and template switching added a universal primer site. MiXCR, run by TCRdb on the 5' RACE reads, gives a single entry per CDR3 protein. The sample comprises around 220,000 distinct CDR3 sequences, over 12% of which are singletons, and 7% to 9.5% rests with the top ten. The sequence was obtained from a woman aged 18-29 years in good health. The sample comprised memory (CD45RO+) T cells sorted from blood. V and J are TRBV5-1 and TRBJ2-1; D is uncertain. CDR3 amino acids: CASMKDYAYNEQFF. The CDR3 DNA reads TGCGCCAGCATGAAGGATTACGCATACAATGAGCAGTTCTTC. The full variable domain, with the rest looked up from reference TRBV5-1 and TRBJ2-1, is KAGVTQTPRYLIKTRGQQVTLSCSPISGHRSVSWYQQTPGQGLQFLFEYFSETQRNKGNFPGRFSGRQFSNSRSEMNVSTLELGDSALYLCASMKDYAYNEQFFGPGTRLTVL.